The present T cell receptor beta chain was sequenced within a study of cytomegalovirus exposure and HLA in healthy donors (dated by TCRdb to the late 2010s). About the investigation overall: An earlier analysis of some 500 of the donors reported 250 to 300 Gb of sequence data and approximately 110 million unique TCR beta sequences from 150 million to 200 million T cells. Both class I and class II loci were covered by HLA typing, at four-digit resolution. Every discovery cohort repertoire had been produced on one sequencing platform. On average, roughly 240,000 unique TCR beta nucleotide sequences were sequenced per donor among about 400 genotyped donors of the cohort, with 15% to 20% of those sequences being non-productive. The study aimed to test whether signatures of past pathogen exposure could be identified by cataloging public T cell receptors. An earlier analysis of several hundred of the donors applied high-throughput TCR beta sequencing to assess whether each TCR beta V gene segment acted as functional or pseudogenic. Among the roughly 400 genotyped donors, more than 70% belonged to the genetic ancestry cluster associated with self-reported Caucasian donors. The later analysis used no new phenotypic data to find candidate immune exposures, relying instead on TCR beta sequences and their occurrence across donors. An early release covering about 600 HLA-typed donors comprised about 290 gigabases of sequencing data and roughly 86 million unique TCR sequences. The number of donors typed differed by locus, with roughly 620-630 for A, B, C, DRB1 and DQB1, 522 for DQA1, 600 to 610 for DPA1, and some 440 for DPB1. Genome-wide SNP genotypes for about 65% of the roughly 670 donors were used in a later genetic analysis, which treated that subset as a discovery cohort. Five DR-DQ haplotypes were treated as single units for association and clustering because of strong linkage in the cohort. The study combined high-throughput TCR immunosequencing, statistical association of individual TCRs with disease status, and machine learning to predict cytomegalovirus infection status. Donor age, sex, ethnicity and CMV serostatus were compiled together with the repertoire data. The T cell repertoires of under 750 subjects were profiled by immunosequencing and related to cytomegalovirus serostatus. In addition to the first cohort of 666 subjects, a separate validation cohort of 130 or so different subjects was used. A later analysis re-examined previously published TCR beta repertoires from 610 or so donors and added high-resolution HLA genotyping to investigate patterns of TCR occurrence. The study at large found these results: In a later genetic analysis, a missense DCLRE1C variant was associated with V-gene and J-gene trimming of TCR beta chains, and the association was replicated in an independent cohort. In the study, about 150 TCR beta chains were listed as associated with cytomegalovirus. The earlier analysis of fewer than 750 of the donors excluded some 16 rarely observed V segments, including chromosome 9 orphons, because counts were too low. In a later analysis, HLA-associated TCR beta chains were found to be more clonally expanded and to have lower generation probabilities than equally common non-associated chains. When HLA alleles, especially DR and DQ, strongly co-occurred, attributing TCR associations to individual alleles was difficult. This cohort had only TCR beta chains sequenced, and the lack of alpha or paired-chain data limited which features could be detected. According to a later genetic analysis, donors in an Asian-associated ancestry cluster had fewer N-insertions in productive TCRs than the approximately 670-donor mean. It was suggested by the authors that the approach could potentially be generalized to other disease states and immunological phenotypes. Correlated functional status among segregating V segments might reflect linkage disequilibrium, but an unknown experimental factor could not be ruled out. In an earlier analysis of about 540 of the donors, most TCR beta V segments were observed in productive rearrangements about 90% or about 30% of the time, broadly matching IMGT annotations. Immune exposure information for the cohort was limited to CMV serostatus. The classifier was reported to diagnose cytomegalovirus status with high specificity and sensitivity in both the original cohort and the validation cohort. At a false discovery rate of 0.05, a later analysis linked 16,951 TCR beta sequences to specific HLA alleles. A cluster of highly shared sequence variants was judged likely to be a technical artifact of the sequencing pipeline. Roughly uniform sequencing depth across donors was assumed in presence/absence analyses, although this assumption may not hold. A later analysis found that TCR association rates varied across HLA loci, with DRB1 alleles showing the most associated TCRs and HLA-C alleles the fewest. A later analysis found that most CMV-associated TCR beta chains appeared HLA-restricted, with HLA associations seemingly driven largely by CMV exposure. The 87-base-pair reads could not distinguish some IMGT-functional V segments, including TRBV6-2 and TRBV6-3, so those segments were excluded. Because HLA typing was missing for some donors at each locus, association tests included only the typed subset. A further reported finding was that TCR beta sequences accurately predicted the HLA-A and HLA-B alleles for most subjects in the first cohort. Several of the top co-occurrence clusters appeared to be linked to parvovirus B19, influenza, CMV and Epstein-Barr virus, according to a later analysis. Most TCR sequences were observed very rarely across donors, whereas some public TCRs were present in many individuals. Three of the identified cytomegalovirus-associated TCR beta chains were confirmed in vitro to be specific for cytomegalovirus antigens.

CDR1 and CDR2 are drawn from the germline V gene: SNHLY, FYNNEI. The CDR3 covers 14 residues, taking in both the cysteine and the phenylalanine. CDR3 DNA is the only sequence kept; it has 42 bases, read in frame from the first base. V is clipped by 4 bases and J by 8 bases, and the sequence between their germline boundaries is 17 bases long. Turning to this clone: Its specific antigen is unknown. Base qualities are not at hand, and no much larger clone is one base apart.

The cohort comprised 710 or so healthy bone marrow donors. All cohort members were sampled while nominally healthy, although unrecorded immune exposures were likely present. The donor was CMV seronegative and belonged to the group of several hundred seronegative cohort members. Each donor provided a peripheral blood sample, and peripheral blood mononuclear cells were used for TCR beta sequencing. Genomic DNA extraction from the blood cell samples was performed with the Qiagen DNeasy Blood Extraction Kit. Preparation of the library involved the immunoSEQ multiplex PCR assay. The multiplex PCR relied on a mix of 60 forward primers for TCR Vbeta segments and 13 reverse primers for TCR Jbeta segments. The CDR3 region of rearranged TCR beta genes was amplified from genomic DNA with a multiplex PCR assay. Amplified TCR beta libraries were sequenced as 87-base-pair reads on the Illumina HiSeq System. For the original study's pipeline: A later analysis counted approximately 74 million unique TCR beta chains across the 650 to 700 repertoires, and some 11 million of these chains were shared by at least two donors. Raw reads were error-corrected and collapsed into unique sequences by a nearest-neighbor algorithm in which closely related sequences were merged to remove PCR and sequencing errors. To assign V, D and J gene segments, CDR3 sequences were aligned to IMGT reference sequences. For a sequence to be retained, a match of at least six nucleotides was required to both a V gene segment and a J gene segment. Rearrangements were classified as productive when the CDR3 lacked stop codons and remained in frame with V and J, and all other rearrangements were classified as non-productive. Following IMGT convention, CDR3 was defined as the stretch from the second conserved V-encoded cysteine up to the conserved J-encoded phenylalanine. In an earlier analysis of more than 550 of the donors, sequences lacking an unambiguous match to a single V gene segment were excluded. An earlier analysis of several hundred of the donors classified V segments as functional when productive rearrangements were above 56.7% and as segregating when the standard deviation between donors was above 5%. A statistical classification framework was developed to diagnose cytomegalovirus status using the catalog of TCR beta chain sequences. In a later analysis, V and J genes were assigned by comparing TCR nucleotide sequences against IMGT/GENE-DB human TR gene sequences. Using the TCRdist pipeline, a later analysis assigned CDR3 sequences along with most-parsimonious VDJ recombination scenarios. In a later analysis, every TCR beta chain was defined by the combination of its CDR3 amino acid sequence and its V-gene family, and reads without a unique V-gene family were dropped. As a way to deal with suspected cross-contamination and a sequencing artifact, a later analysis dropped 500 to 700 nucleotide sequences that were highly shared and had low generation probability. A later analysis calculated a clonal expansion index for each public chain from normalized within-repertoire ranks of inferred template counts. Generation probabilities in a later analysis came from a VDJ recombination model fitted to out-of-frame rearrangements, and those results were checked against IGoR. In a later analysis, TCR-TCR, TCR-HLA and TCR-CMV co-occurrence was scored with hypergeometric tests, and a repertoire-size bias correction was applied to TCR pairs. In a later analysis, false discovery rates were estimated by permuting HLA or CMV assignments 20 times. A later analysis grouped co-occurring TCRs with DBSCAN, adding TCRdist sequence similarity when clustering within HLA-allele-positive subsets. Repertoires with fewer than 30,000 or more than 120,000 public chains were left out of co-occurrence clustering, as were roughly five repertoires with anomalous nucleotide sharing. TCRdb mirrors the immuneACCESS table, restricted to in-frame sequences. Some clones are absent from its copies; in checked studies, under half trace to an unresolved V gene, and the reason for the others is unknown. The V and J calls and clone size are taken from that table; D and trimming were inferred from the DNA. The sample table lists just under 150,000 clones, over 75% of them with a count of one. In total, the top ten clones hold 2.5% to 3.5% of the sample.

Recombination linked TRBV2 to TRBJ1-2; TRBD1 is possibly the D segment (5 matching bases). The source of this sequence is a woman in her 30s in good health and CMV-seronegative. Sequences were obtained from PBMCs. The DNA is as follows: TGTGCCAGCAGTGTCGCCAGGGCTCTGCGCGGCTACACCTTC. Translated, it reads CASSVARALRGYTF.